This T cell receptor beta chain was profiled in a study of a mutant IDH1 vaccine in newly diagnosed glioma. Study as a whole: In some groups vaccination began 4-6 weeks post-radiotherapy; others received it with temozolomide. Earlier therapy was either radiotherapy, temozolomide, or both, and most got both.

On this clone itself: The antigen remains unidentified.

The time point was: week 11, during vaccination. Vaccinated patients received 300 ug of mutant IDH1 20-mer peptide per dose, with topical imiquimod. Clones were sequenced by immunoSEQ multiplex PCR, and TCRdb holds only the in-frame ones, with some missing. This table has roughly 120,000 clones, roughly 90% appearing once. Germline CDR1 and CDR2: LNHDA and SQIVND (reference sequence). The V end was cut by 0 bases, the J end by 8 bases, with 13 bases between. The CDR3 extends over 15 amino acids. The source is a woman between 50 and 59 years old with glioma. The chain uses TRBV19 and TRBJ1-4; no definite D call. The source was PBMCs, collected from a glioma patient whose treatment included an IDH1 peptide vaccine. The CDR3 nucleotides are TGTGCCAGTAGTATAGATCTTGAGGAGACGGAAAAACTGTTTTTT. Translated, it gives CASSIDLEETEKLFF.